One T cell receptor (beta chain) is described in this entry. In its sample, this clonotype was seen once. It lacks a known antigen. No much larger clone exists at a distance of one base, and base qualities are not known. A single read is weak support. This specimen belongs to a study of T cells after yellow fever vaccination (dated by TCRdb to about 2019). Background for the entire study: The SMART-Seq v4 Ultra Low Input RNA kit was used to prepare libraries from fractions with low cell numbers. To track T-cell clones before and after primary and booster YFV17D yellow fever vaccination, bulk TCR alpha and beta repertoires were sequenced longitudinally. Two healthy male donors, one aged 18 to 29 and one aged 30 to 40 years, made up the cohort. Bulk PBMC replicates and cell subsets were isolated from blood drawn at multiple timepoints before and after both primary and secondary immunization. Results the study describes overall, beyond this receptor: A small fraction of clonotypes showed up in both the CD4 and CD8 compartments, probably as a result of convergent recombination. Computational filtering was needed because FACS-sorted repertoires could contain abundant contaminating clonotypes from the bulk population. Only two donors were included in the study, so the extent to which the findings can be generalized is limited. The secondary T-cell response was weaker than the primary response but faster, peaking on day 5 instead of day 15. Most clones expanded after primary vaccination were re-detected after the booster (about 96% of CD4 and about nine tenths of CD8), suggesting broad memory maintenance.

This sample's treatment or condition label indicates: live attenuated yellow fever vaccine strain. Two biological replicates of bulk PBMCs were collected at each blood-draw timepoint. A standard Ficoll-Paque protocol was used to isolate PBMCs from peripheral blood. RNA was extracted with TriZol from bulk PBMCs, CD4 and CD8 fractions, and dextramer-positive and dextramer-negative fractions. TCR cDNA was synthesized by 5'RACE template switching, which introduced a universal primer site and unique molecular identifiers. Priming for cDNA synthesis came from both the TCR alpha and TCR beta constant segments. Library amplification used two PCR steps, and the second PCR step added sample barcodes and sequencing adapters. Sequencing of the libraries was done on either Illumina HiSeq 2500 (2x100 bp) or NovaSeq (2x150 bp). The study's own analysis went as follows. MIGEC was used to demultiplex reads and collapse the reads into UMI consensus sequences, and MiXCR was used for V(D)J alignment. Using edgeR on replicate PBMC samples, clonotypes were called vaccine-responding if FDR was below 0.01 and the log2 fold change was above 5 up to day 15. Bulk clonotypes were assigned CD4 or CD8 identity according to which sequenced CD4 or CD8 repertoire held them at higher abundance. TCRdb applied fastp at Q25 and MiXCR to the public reads, then kept only in-frame beta chains. For every CDR3 protein sequence, its rows merge into one entry that carries the most common genes and DNA. For this entry, the V and J calls and clone size follow TCRdb and not the study's own pipeline. This sample gives hundreds of thousands of distinct CDR3 sequences in total; 7% to 10% of them show up just once. The ten most abundant clones make up 17% of the sample.

The germline V gene (reference sequence) supplies CDR1 DFQATT and CDR2 SNEGSKA. From the cysteine through the valine, the CDR3 covers 11 amino acids. The CDR3 DNA has 33 bases and is translated from base 1. V and J are truncated by 3 bases and 0 bases respectively, leaving an intervening sequence of 3 bases. Rearrangement joined TRBV20-1 to TRBJ2-7; a confident D gene designation cannot be given. The clonotype comes from a man younger than 30 who received the YFV17D yellow fever vaccine. Material: PBMCs, obtained about 41 days after the first yellow fever vaccination. CDR3 region: CSARLSYEQYV. At the DNA level, the sequence is TGCAGTGCTAGGCTCTCCTACGAGCAGTACGTC.